Listed below are T cell receptor beta chains from one sample, sequenced in a study of T cells in Graves' hyperthyroidism and ophthalmopathy. From the multiplex PCR reads, TCRdb called clonotypes with MiXCR, one entry per CDR3 protein. The data show about 290,000 distinct CDR3 sequences, roughly 13% seen once. The sequencing input was blood. The receptors come from a woman in her 40s with Graves' hyperthyroidism. Both conserved end residues are part of each CDR3. The D gene is left open where the match is weak. Rows give clone size only sometimes, using once, few, many, or a class for an expanded clone.

cdr3_nt	cdr3_aa	d_call	clone_size	v_call	j_call
TGTGCCAGCAGCTTGAGGGAGGGGGTCAACACTGAAGCTTTCTTT	CASSLREGVNTEAFF	NA	few	TRBV5-8	TRBJ1-1
TGCAGTGCTAGAGATCAAGGTGTGTCGGCTGAAGCTTTCTTT	CSARDQGVSAEAFF	NA	few	TRBV20-1	TRBJ1-1
TGTGCCAGCAGCGGGGGGGACTACAATGAGCAGTTCTTC	CASSGGDYNEQFF	TRBD2	once	TRBV5-4	TRBJ2-1
TGTGCCAGCAGTCTAGGACTAGCGAGCAATGAGCAGTTCTTC	CASSLGLASNEQFF	TRBD2	many	TRBV27	TRBJ2-1
TGTGCCAGCACCCCCAACCAGGGGAACACTGAAGCTTTCTTT	CASTPNQGNTEAFF	NA	many	TRBV11-2	TRBJ1-1
TGTGCCAGCGCCAACGGGTTCGAGCAGTACTTC	CASANGFEQYF	NA	many	TRBV2	TRBJ2-7
TGTGCCAGCACAGAACGGGGGCAGCGATATCAGCCCCAGCATTTT	CASTERGQRYQPQHF	NA	many	TRBV2	TRBJ1-5
TGTGCCAGCATCACCCAACGAATTTTCTCCTACAATGAGCAGTTCTTC	CASITQRIFSYNEQFF	NA	many	TRBV6-1	TRBJ2-1
TGTGCCAGCAGTTTTGGGACAGGTATTTTTGATGGCTACACCTTC	CASSFGTGIFDGYTF	TRBD1	many	TRBV12-3/TRBV12-4	TRBJ1-2
TGCAGTGCTAGAGACCTAGCGGGAAGTAATGAGCAGTTCTTC	CSARDLAGSNEQFF	TRBD2	many	TRBV20-1	TRBJ2-1
TGTGCCAGCAGTCAAATCAGCCGGGCCCTGAACACTGAAGCTTTCTTT	CASSQISRALNTEAFF	NA	large	TRBV6-1	TRBJ1-1
TGTGCCAGCAGCTCGGGGGCCATCGATACGCAGTATTTT	CASSSGAIDTQYF	NA	NA	TRBV13	TRBJ2-3
TGTGCCAGCAGCTTCGGGCTTCCCTACGAGCAGTACTTC	CASSFGLPYEQYF	NA	many	TRBV5-5	TRBJ2-7
TGTGCCAGCAGTGTGATGGGGGCCTACGAGCAGTACTTC	CASSVMGAYEQYF	NA	NA	TRBV27	TRBJ2-7
TGTGCCAGCAGTGGGGGTGCGGTACTCCCTGGCTACACCTTC	CASSGGAVLPGYTF	NA	many	TRBV2	TRBJ1-2
TGTGCCTGGAGTTACAAGACTAGCGGGAGTAGGGAGACCCAGTACTTC	CAWSYKTSGSRETQYF	TRBD2	many	TRBV30	TRBJ2-5
TGTGCCAGCAGCTCACAAGGAAACACCATATATTTT	CASSSQGNTIYF	NA	many	TRBV7-9	TRBJ1-3
TGTGCCAGCAGCCCACCTTTTATGAACACTGAAGCTTTCTTT	CASSPPFMNTEAFF	NA	NA	TRBV7-2	TRBJ1-1
TGCAGCGTTTTGAACTTCCAAGAGACCCAGTACTTC	CSVLNFQETQYF	NA	NA	TRBV29-1	TRBJ2-5
TGTGCCAGTAGCCAGGACTGGGCCTACGACGAGCAGTACTTC	CASSQDWAYDEQYF	NA	NA	TRBV19	TRBJ2-7
TGTGCCAGCAGTGGTGGACGCGGCAATTCTGGGGCCAACGTCCTGACTTTC	CASSGGRGNSGANVLTF	NA	NA	TRBV2	TRBJ2-6
TGTGCCAGCAGTGAAGGGCCGGGAGAGGGCACTGAAGCTTTCTTT	CASSEGPGEGTEAFF	NA	many	TRBV2	TRBJ1-1
TGTGCCAGCAGCAGGACTACAGGGGGGGGTGGCTACACCTTC	CASSRTTGGGGYTF	TRBD1	NA	TRBV6-1	TRBJ1-2
TGTGCCAGCAGCAGGGACCCCGGTGGAGATCAGCCCCAGCATTTT	CASSRDPGGDQPQHF	NA	many	TRBV5-6	TRBJ1-5
TGTGCCAGCAGTTCGGAGGTCCCCATCAGGGAGCAGTACTTC	CASSSEVPIREQYF	NA	many	TRBV28	TRBJ2-7
TGTGCCTGGAGGTTGGATTACTCCTTCGAGCAGTACTTC	CAWRLDYSFEQYF	NA	many	TRBV30	TRBJ2-7
TGTGCCAGCAGCCCCGTCGGACAGGGGCGGAATTCACCCCTCCACTTT	CASSPVGQGRNSPLHF	TRBD1	few	TRBV5-8	TRBJ1-6
TGTGCCAGCAGCGTGCGGGGCACATCACCCCTCCACTTT	CASSVRGTSPLHF	NA	many	TRBV11-2	TRBJ1-6
TGTGCCAGCAACGTAGAGGGCGAGGGTACGCAGTATTTT	CASNVEGEGTQYF	NA	many	TRBV7-9	TRBJ2-3
TGTGCCAGCAGTTTAACTCTCACCACGGGTGGCTACACCTTC	CASSLTLTTGGYTF	NA	many	TRBV27	TRBJ1-2
TGTGCCAGCAGTTGGACGGCTTACAATGAGCAGTTCTTC	CASSWTAYNEQFF	NA	many	TRBV2	TRBJ2-1
TGTGCCAGCAGTGCTGGCACGGTGGACAGAGCCAAAAACATTCAGTACTTC	CASSAGTVDRAKNIQYF	NA	few	TRBV28	TRBJ2-4
TGTGCCAGCAGCCACCAGGGGGTATCCTACAATGAGCAGTTCTTC	CASSHQGVSYNEQFF	TRBD1	many	TRBV3-1	TRBJ2-1
TGTGCCAGCAGCCTCACAGGGGCCGGGGGCTACACCTTC	CASSLTGAGGYTF	TRBD1	many	TRBV28	TRBJ1-2
TGCGCCAGCAGCCAATGGCGAAGGGAAAAACTGTTTTTT	CASSQWRREKLFF	NA	NA	TRBV4-1	TRBJ1-4
TGTGCCAGCAGTGAAGGGACAGGGGACAATGAGCAGTTCTTC	CASSEGTGDNEQFF	TRBD1	NA	TRBV2	TRBJ2-1
TGTGCCAACAGCGCCCGATCGACTAGCGGCACGGAGACCCAGTACTTC	CANSARSTSGTETQYF	TRBD2	NA	TRBV11-2	TRBJ2-5
TGTGCCAGCAGCTTAGTGACTAGCGGGGGAGCGAATACGCAGTATTTT	CASSLVTSGGANTQYF	TRBD2	NA	TRBV7-9	TRBJ2-3
TGTGCCAGCAGCAGATCCGGGACAGGGGTGGGAGAGACCCAGTACTTC	CASSRSGTGVGETQYF	TRBD1	few	TRBV7-9	TRBJ2-5
TGCAGTGCTAGAGATCTGGAAGGCTATGGCTACACCTTC	CSARDLEGYGYTF	NA	many	TRBV20-1	TRBJ1-2
TGTGCCAGCAGGGTTGGAAGGGCCCTAAATCAGCCCCAGCATTTT	CASRVGRALNQPQHF	NA	many	TRBV12-3/TRBV12-4	TRBJ1-5
TGTGCCAGCAGCTTGCAGGGACCCCAAGAGACCCAGTACTTC	CASSLQGPQETQYF	NA	many	TRBV7-9	TRBJ2-5
TGCGCCAGCAGCCAAGAGGCTAGCCGTAGCTCCTACGAGCGGTACTTC	CASSQEASRSSYERYF	NA	few	TRBV4-1	TRBJ2-7
TGCAGCGTGGAAGGACTAGCGGTAGAGCAGTTCTTC	CSVEGLAVEQFF	TRBD2	NA	TRBV29-1	TRBJ2-1
TGCAGTGCTAGATCCGGGACGGAAGGCGGCGAGCAGTACTTC	CSARSGTEGGEQYF	NA	NA	TRBV20-1	TRBJ2-7
TGCAGTGCTAGTGCAGTAACGGGGTACGAGCAGTACTTC	CSASAVTGYEQYF	NA	few	TRBV20-1	TRBJ2-7
TGCGCCAGCAGTGAGTGGGGCGGGAGCTCCTACAATGAGCAGTTCTTC	CASSEWGGSSYNEQFF	TRBD2	NA	TRBV10-2	TRBJ2-1
TGTGCCAGCAGCTTCTGGGCCCACACAGATACGCAGTATTTT	CASSFWAHTDTQYF	NA	many	TRBV7-6	TRBJ2-3
TGTGCCAGCAGGGCACCCTCGGGAAGCTCCTACGAGCAGTACTTC	CASRAPSGSSYEQYF	NA	many	TRBV2	TRBJ2-7
TGCGCCAGCAGCCTAAACCCAGGGGGATCCACTGAAGCTTTCTTT	CASSLNPGGSTEAFF	TRBD1	many	TRBV5-1	TRBJ1-1
TGTGCCAGCTCCGACAAATACACAGATACGCAGTATTTT	CASSDKYTDTQYF	NA	many	TRBV2	TRBJ2-3
TGTGCCAGCCGTGGGACAGCCAACAATCAGCCCCAGCATTTT	CASRGTANNQPQHF	TRBD1	NA	TRBV2	TRBJ1-5